This passage covers 21 T cell receptor beta chains from one sample sequenced in a study of blood T cell repertoires in COVID-19. Here immunoSEQ multiplex PCR was the method, and the copy in TCRdb shows in-frame clones only, minus some. Among about 220,000 clones listed, roughly 84% were seen once. The source material was peripheral blood. These receptor sequences come from a woman aged 25-40 years who had recovered from COVID-19.

V and J are TRBV6-5 and TRBJ2-7; TRBD1 aligns across 10 bases. The CDR3 covers 14 residues. CDR1 MNHEY and CDR2 SVGAGI come from the germline V gene. V lost 7 bases and J lost 5; bases outside the gene matches: 8. CDR3 in amino acids: CASNPGQGSHEQYF. For the CDR3, the DNA is TGTGCCAGCAATCCGGGACAGGGGAGTCACGAGCAGTACTTC.

The chain uses TRBV21-1 and TRBJ2-7; the D call in the table, TRBD1, was not verified against the DNA. TRBV21-1 is a listed pseudogene. The CDR3 covers 17 residues. The CDR3 coding sequence is TGTGCCAGCAGCAAAGGGACCGGCCCGCGGACAGGATACGAGCAGTACTTC. It translates to CASSKGTGPRTGYEQYF.

V is TRBV6-5 and J is TRBJ2-7; weak D call: TRBD2 (6 bases). The CDR3 has 15 residues. Germline CDR1 is MNHEY and CDR2 is SVGAGI. V was pared by 4 bases and J by 0 bases, with 13 bases between. The CDR3: CASSFVAEPSYEQYF. The CDR3 region has the DNA TGTGCCAGCAGTTTTGTAGCGGAGCCCTCCTACGAGCAGTACTTC.

J is TRBJ2-1 and V is TRBV28, with D perhaps TRBD1 (5 bases). The germline V gene encodes CDR1 MDHEN and CDR2 SYDVKM. V was trimmed by 3 bases and J by 8 bases, leaving 26 bases between them. The CDR3 is 18 amino acids. The CDR3: CASSFETDLTGPRYEQFF. CDR3 nucleotides: TGTGCCAGCAGTTTTGAGACAGATCTGACGGGCCCACGGTATGAGCAGTTCTTC.

The V gene is TRBV28, the J gene TRBJ2-2; a possible D gene is TRBD1 (5 bases). V lost 6 bases to trimming and J lost 2 bases, with 19 bases between them. Germline lookup yields CDR1 MDHEN and CDR2 SYDVKM. This CDR3 region has 17 residues. The CDR3, as DNA: TGTGCCAGCAGGACAGCGCACAGTCCACTTAACACCGGGGAGCTGTTTTTT. This gives the protein CASRTAHSPLNTGELFF.

V is TRBV29-1 and J is TRBJ2-3, with unresolved D. The V gene lost 6 bases and the J gene lost 0 bases, with 13 bases spanning the gap. This CDR3 has 14 amino acids. In germline, CDR1 is SQVTM, CDR2 ANQGSEA. This CDR3 reads CSVTAGFSTDTQYF. The CDR3 DNA reads as TGCAGCGTAACAGCTGGGTTTAGCACAGATACGCAGTATTTT.

The rearrangement links TRBV7-3 to TRBJ2-7, with D possibly being TRBD2 (5 bases). Trimming took 2 bases from V and 1 from J, leaving 9 bases between them. The CDR3 is 14 residues long. Germline CDR1 and CDR2: SGHTA and FQGTGA. The CDR3 protein is CASSLGGWSYEQYF. In nucleotides, the CDR3 is TGTGCCAGCAGCTTAGGCGGGTGGTCCTACGAGCAGTACTTC.

The chain joins TRBV3-1 (or the pseudogene TRBV3-2) to TRBJ1-2; D unresolved. Germline V gene data show CDR1 as LGHDT and CDR2 as YNNKEL (reference sequence). There are 14 residues in the CDR3. Trimming shortened V by 0 bases and J by 3 bases, and 8 bases separated the two germline ends. CDR3: CASSQDDTDYGYTF. The CDR3 DNA follows: TGTGCCAGCAGCCAAGATGATACAGACTATGGCTACACCTTC.

The chain carries TRBV9 and TRBJ2-3, with D possibly being TRBD2 (6 bases). CDR3 length equals 13 residues. The V end was cut by 2 bases, the J end by 5 bases, with 9 bases between. CDR1 SGDLS and CDR2 YYNGEE come from the germline V gene. CDR3: CASSVRGGDTQYF. CDR3 nucleotide sequence: TGTGCCAGCAGCGTGCGGGGAGGAGATACGCAGTATTTT.

In DNA, the CDR3 is TGTGCCAGCATCCGACAGGGGTCCTCCTACGAGCAGTACTTC. It is translated as CASIRQGSSYEQYF. This chain uses TRBV28 with TRBJ2-7; TRBD1 agrees at 8 bases. Germline CDR1 and CDR2: MDHEN and SYDVKM. V dropped 7 bases and J dropped 0; count of bases not matched to a gene: 5. The CDR3 extends over 14 amino acids.

The rearrangement joins TRBV7-3 to TRBJ2-3, with 8 nucleotides matching TRBD2. The CDR3 spans 16 residues. Germline lookup yields CDR1 SGHTA and CDR2 FQGTGA. The J segment lost 6 bases and the V segment lost 5 bases, leaving 13 bases of the junction unmatched. The CDR3 region is CASSLGSGRAGDTQYF. Here the CDR3 DNA reads TGTGCCAGCAGCCTGGGGAGCGGGAGAGCCGGGGATACGCAGTATTTT.

The genes are TRBV9 and TRBJ2-3; D not resolved. The V end was cut by 0 bases, the J end by 0 bases, with 8 bases between. The CDR3 length is 15 residues. Germline V gives CDR1 SGDLS, CDR2 YYNGEE. The CDR3 bases are TGTGCCAGCAGCGTAGGAGTCGCCAGCACAGATACGCAGTATTTT. This codes for CASSVGVASTDTQYF.

The rearrangement links TRBV6-5 to TRBJ1-1; D perhaps matches TRBD1 (5 bases). The germline CDR1 and CDR2 sequences are MNHEY and SVGAGI. V lost 6 bases, J lost 1 base, and 9 bases lay in between. The CDR3 has 13 amino acids. The CDR3 loop reads CASSLQGNTEAFF. CDR3 nucleotides: TGTGCCAGCAGCCTCCAGGGGAACACTGAAGCTTTCTTT.

V is TRBV5-1 and J is TRBJ2-1, with D perhaps TRBD2 (6 bases). The CDR3 totals 14 residues. Germline assignment: CDR1 SGHRS and CDR2 YFSETQ. The V end was cut by 3 bases, the J end by 6 bases, with 13 bases between. For the CDR3, the DNA is TGCGCCAGCAGCTCTACCTGGGGAGGCAATGAGCAGTTCTTC. This gives the protein CASSSTWGGNEQFF.

The rearrangement joins TRBV4-2 to TRBJ2-1, with 10 bases identical to TRBD1. J lost 8 bases, V lost 4 bases, and 14 bases had no gene match. The CDR3 contains 17 residues. From germline, CDR1 is LGHNA and CDR2 YNFKEQ. In nucleotides, the CDR3 is TGTGCCAGCAGCCCTGTTTCGCCGGACAGGGGGGACCATGAGCAGTTCTTC. This codes for CASSPVSPDRGDHEQFF.

The rearrangement joins TRBV28 to TRBJ2-2; TRBD1 aligns across 10 bases. Losses at the gene ends were 3 bases for V and 5 bases for J; bases not matched to a gene: 9. The germline V gene has CDR1 MDHEN and CDR2 SYDVKM. The CDR3 is made up of 17 amino acids. The CDR3 spells CASSFLGDRGLTGELFF. The CDR3 nucleotides read TGTGCCAGCAGTTTCCTGGGGGACAGGGGCTTAACCGGGGAGCTGTTTTTT. The full variable domain, in which reference TRBV28 and TRBJ2-2 provide the parts outside the CDR3, is DVKVTQSSRYLVKRTGEKVFLECVQDMDHENMFWYRQDPGLGLRLIYFSYDVKMKEKGDIPEGYSVSREKKERFSLILESASTNQTSMYLCASSFLGDRGLTGELFFGEGSRLTVL.

The chain links TRBV9 to TRBJ2-7, with 10 bases aligning to TRBD1. CDR1 is SGDLS and CDR2 is YYNGEE in the germline V gene. With 0 bases clipped from V and 1 base from J, the junction kept 4 bases outside the gene matches. The CDR3 has 16 amino acids. The CDR3: CASSVGQGAESYEQYF. The CDR3 coding sequence is TGTGCCAGCAGCGTAGGACAGGGGGCAGAGTCCTACGAGCAGTACTTC.

This clone was recorded a few times. The chain has TRBV30 and TRBJ2-2; 9 nucleotides align to TRBD2. The CDR3 is 16 residues long. The V gene's germline CDR1 is GTSNPN and CDR2 SVGIG (reference sequence). With V trimmed by 1 base and J by 5 bases, 8 bases remained unmatched. CDR3 nucleotides: TGTGCCTGGAGTGGGATAGCGGGAGAGGGGACCGGGGAGCTGTTTTTT. Protein sequence: CAWSGIAGEGTGELFF.

The V call is TRBV2, the J call TRBJ1-1; 9 bases are shared with TRBD1. CDR1 is SNHLY and CDR2 is FYNNEI in the germline V gene. This CDR3 comprises 15 residues. After removal of 3 bases from V and 1 base from J, the junction contained 3 bases not matched to a gene. The CDR3 region is CASSEGGQGNTEAFF. CDR3 DNA sequence: TGTGCCAGCAGTGAGGGGGGACAGGGGAACACTGAAGCTTTCTTT.

This chain uses TRBV27 with TRBJ2-7, with 10 bases matching TRBD1. This CDR3 is 12 amino acids long. J gave up 6 bases and V 6 bases, and 2 bases lay outside the gene matches. Germline CDR1 and CDR2: MNHEY and SMNVEV (reference sequence). The CDR3 DNA is TGTGCCAGCAGCGGACAGGGGGGCGAGCAGTACTTC. Translating it yields CASSGQGGEQYF.

The chain links TRBV24-1 to TRBJ2-7; D is unresolved. The CDR3 loop spans 13 amino acids. V lost 4 bases and J lost 3, with 9 bases in between. Looked up from germline, CDR1 is KGHDR and CDR2 is SFDVKD. The CDR3 protein is CATSDGPSYEQYF. The CDR3 nucleotides read TGTGCCACCAGTGACGGTCCGAGCTACGAGCAGTACTTC.